This T cell receptor beta chain was identified during a study of T cells in tumors after PD-1 blockade. Study overall: Blood samples averaged about 120,000 templates (range roughly 24,000-280,000) and roughly 39,000 unique clonotypes.

TCRdb's copy holds only in-frame clones and misses some; the assay was immunoSEQ multiplex PCR. This sample has around 45,000 clones, with 75% to 85% found just once. There are 12 residues in the CDR3. Trimming took 6 bases from V and 5 from J, leaving 7 bases between them. The germline CDR1 and CDR2 sequences are SNHLY and FYNNEI. The gene calls are TRBV2 and TRBJ2-2, with D uncertain. The sequencing used PBMCs, collected before anti-PD-1 treatment. The receptor was isolated from a human donor with basal cell carcinoma. The CDR3 DNA sequence: TGTGCCAGCAGCGTTCTAACCGGGGAGCTGTTTTTT. It encodes CASSVLTGELFF.